These T cell receptor beta chains were read from a single sample in a study of blood T cell repertoires in COVID-19. Clones were read by immunoSEQ multiplex PCR, and TCRdb kept only the in-frame ones, dropping some. This table holds 200,000 to 250,000 clones, 83% found once. The sample was PBMCs or T cells enriched from blood (not recorded which). The receptor set was obtained from a woman aged 40 to 50 who had been exposed to COVID-19. CDR3s include the opening cysteine and the closing phenylalanine or tryptophan. Fields, in order: D gene, V gene, clone size, J gene, CDR3 length, CDR3 protein, CDR3 DNA. The D gene is left open where the match is weak. Size tells how often a clone was seen (once, few, many) or the class of an expanded clone, and some rows leave it out.

D gene: NA; V gene: TRBV7-9; clone size: NA; J gene: TRBJ2-7; CDR3 length: 14; CDR3 protein: CASSLAGRSWEQYF; CDR3 DNA: TGTGCCAGCAGCTTAGCCGGGAGATCCTGGGAGCAGTACTTC
D gene: NA; V gene: TRBV28; clone size: NA; J gene: TRBJ2-7; CDR3 length: 14; CDR3 protein: CASGQQVLPYEQYF; CDR3 DNA: TGTGCCAGCGGACAACAGGTGCTTCCCTACGAGCAGTACTTC
D gene: TRBD1; V gene: TRBV19; clone size: NA; J gene: TRBJ1-1; CDR3 length: 14; CDR3 protein: CASSSLEGTGEAFF; CDR3 DNA: TGTGCCAGTAGTTCCCTGGAAGGGACAGGCGAAGCTTTCTTT
D gene: TRBD1; V gene: TRBV28; clone size: once; J gene: TRBJ1-4; CDR3 length: 15; CDR3 protein: CASSLSGQGEEKLFF; CDR3 DNA: TGTGCCAGCAGTTTATCGGGACAGGGGGAAGAAAAACTGTTTTTT
D gene: NA; V gene: TRBV5-1; clone size: once; J gene: TRBJ1-1; CDR3 length: 14; CDR3 protein: CASSLQGDNTEAFF; CDR3 DNA: TGCGCCAGCAGCTTACAGGGTGACAACACTGAAGCTTTCTTT
D gene: NA; V gene: TRBV28; clone size: NA; J gene: TRBJ2-5; CDR3 length: 15; CDR3 protein: CASSFRGADQETQYF; CDR3 DNA: TGTGCCAGCAGTTTCCGGGGGGCAGATCAAGAGACCCAGTACTTC
D gene: NA; V gene: TRBV6-5; clone size: NA; J gene: TRBJ1-5; CDR3 length: 13; CDR3 protein: CASRKEVNQPQHF; CDR3 DNA: TGTGCCAGCAGAAAAGAGGTCAATCAGCCCCAGCATTTT
D gene: NA; V gene: TRBV19; clone size: NA; J gene: TRBJ1-1; CDR3 length: 14; CDR3 protein: CASSWWGGNTEAFF; CDR3 DNA: TGTGCCAGTAGTTGGTGGGGGGGGAACACTGAAGCTTTCTTT
D gene: TRBD1; V gene: TRBV3-1/TRBV3-2; clone size: NA; J gene: TRBJ2-7; CDR3 length: 13; CDR3 protein: CASSQRDRGEQYF; CDR3 DNA: TGTGCCAGCAGCCAAAGAGACAGGGGCGAGCAGTACTTC
D gene: NA; V gene: TRBV7-8; clone size: NA; J gene: TRBJ2-5; CDR3 length: 15; CDR3 protein: CASSLGIGDLGTQYF; CDR3 DNA: TGTGCCAGCAGCTTGGGGATCGGGGATCTAGGGACCCAGTACTTC
D gene: NA; V gene: TRBV7-2; clone size: NA; J gene: TRBJ1-2; CDR3 length: 13; CDR3 protein: CASSLAAVYGYTF; CDR3 DNA: TGTGCCAGCAGCTTAGCGGCAGTATATGGCTACACCTTC
D gene: NA; V gene: TRBV19; clone size: NA; J gene: TRBJ1-1; CDR3 length: 14; CDR3 protein: CASSGWWRNTEAFF; CDR3 DNA: TGTGCCAGTAGTGGCTGGTGGAGGAACACTGAAGCTTTCTTT
D gene: TRBD1; V gene: TRBV27; clone size: NA; J gene: TRBJ1-4; CDR3 length: 14; CDR3 protein: CASGDRAVVEKLFF; CDR3 DNA: TGTGCCAGCGGGGACAGGGCGGTCGTTGAAAAACTGTTTTTT
D gene: TRBD1; V gene: TRBV6-5; clone size: NA; J gene: TRBJ2-1; CDR3 length: 14; CDR3 protein: CASSFNQGAGEQFF; CDR3 DNA: TGTGCCAGCAGTTTTAATCAGGGGGCTGGGGAGCAGTTCTTC
D gene: NA; V gene: TRBV18; clone size: NA; J gene: TRBJ2-3; CDR3 length: 15; CDR3 protein: CASSLGLGGRDTQYF; CDR3 DNA: TGTGCCAGCTCACTGGGACTGGGGGGAAGAGATACGCAGTATTTT
D gene: TRBD1; V gene: TRBV28; clone size: NA; J gene: TRBJ1-4; CDR3 length: 14; CDR3 protein: CASRLTGAGEKLFF; CDR3 DNA: TGTGCCAGCAGGTTGACAGGGGCAGGGGAAAAACTGTTTTTT
D gene: NA; V gene: TRBV7-6; clone size: NA; J gene: TRBJ2-5; CDR3 length: 14; CDR3 protein: CASSLVVGVETQYF; CDR3 DNA: TGTGCCAGCAGCTTAGTAGTCGGGGTAGAGACCCAGTACTTC
D gene: NA; V gene: TRBV24-1; clone size: NA; J gene: TRBJ2-3; CDR3 length: 14; CDR3 protein: CATSHPRAADTQYF; CDR3 DNA: TGTGCCACCAGTCATCCCAGGGCAGCAGATACGCAGTATTTT
D gene: NA; V gene: TRBV28; clone size: NA; J gene: TRBJ1-1; CDR3 length: 13; CDR3 protein: CASSSSGNTEAFF; CDR3 DNA: TGTGCCAGCAGTTCCTCAGGGAACACTGAAGCTTTCTTT
D gene: NA; V gene: TRBV6-1; clone size: NA; J gene: TRBJ2-1; CDR3 length: 14; CDR3 protein: CASSEPPVGGEQFF; CDR3 DNA: TGTGCCAGCAGTGAGCCCCCGGTGGGGGGTGAGCAGTTCTTC
D gene: TRBD2; V gene: TRBV5-1; clone size: NA; J gene: TRBJ2-3; CDR3 length: 14; CDR3 protein: CASTSGGTTDTQYF; CDR3 DNA: TGCGCCAGCACTAGCGGGGGGACCACAGATACGCAGTATTTT
D gene: TRBD2; V gene: TRBV7-9; clone size: NA; J gene: TRBJ2-5; CDR3 length: 14; CDR3 protein: CASSAGTSQETQYF; CDR3 DNA: TGTGCCAGCAGCGCCGGGACTAGCCAAGAGACCCAGTACTTC
D gene: TRBD1; V gene: TRBV9; clone size: NA; J gene: TRBJ1-2; CDR3 length: 14; CDR3 protein: CASSAGQANYGYTF; CDR3 DNA: TGTGCCAGCAGCGCCGGACAGGCTAACTATGGCTACACCTTC
D gene: TRBD2; V gene: TRBV9; clone size: once; J gene: TRBJ2-2; CDR3 length: 17; CDR3 protein: CASSLTSGGLNTGELFF; CDR3 DNA: TGTGCCAGCAGCCTGACTAGCGGGGGTCTTAACACCGGGGAGCTGTTTTTT
D gene: NA; V gene: TRBV7-6; clone size: NA; J gene: TRBJ1-1; CDR3 length: 15; CDR3 protein: CASSLTPQSGTEAFF; CDR3 DNA: TGTGCCAGCAGCTTAACGCCACAAAGCGGAACTGAAGCTTTCTTT
D gene: NA; V gene: TRBV12-3/TRBV12-4; clone size: NA; J gene: TRBJ2-5; CDR3 length: 13; CDR3 protein: CASSHEVLETQYF; CDR3 DNA: TGTGCCAGCAGTCACGAGGTTCTGGAGACCCAGTACTTC